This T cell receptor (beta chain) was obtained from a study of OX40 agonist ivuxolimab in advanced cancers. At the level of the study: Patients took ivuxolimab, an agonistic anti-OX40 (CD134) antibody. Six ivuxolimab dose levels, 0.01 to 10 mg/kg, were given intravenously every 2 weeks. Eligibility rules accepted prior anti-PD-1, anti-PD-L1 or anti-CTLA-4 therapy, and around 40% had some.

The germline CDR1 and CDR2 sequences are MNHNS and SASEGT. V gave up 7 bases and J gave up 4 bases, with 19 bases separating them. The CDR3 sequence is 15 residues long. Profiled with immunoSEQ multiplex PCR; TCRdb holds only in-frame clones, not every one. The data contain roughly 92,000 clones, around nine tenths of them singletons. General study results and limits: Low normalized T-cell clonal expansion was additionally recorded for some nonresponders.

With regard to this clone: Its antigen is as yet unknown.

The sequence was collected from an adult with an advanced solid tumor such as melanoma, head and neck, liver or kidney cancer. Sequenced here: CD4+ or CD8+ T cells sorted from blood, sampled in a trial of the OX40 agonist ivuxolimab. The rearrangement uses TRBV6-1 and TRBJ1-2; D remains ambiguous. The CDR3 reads CASNANPSEVYGYTF. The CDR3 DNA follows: TGTGCCAGCAATGCGAACCCAAGTGAGGTCTATGGCTACACCTTC.